This T cell receptor (beta chain) originates from a study of cytomegalovirus exposure and HLA in healthy donors. The study, taken as a whole, reports: Earlier results showed most TCR beta V segments being productive about 87% or about 30% of the time. Judged likely to be a sequencing artifact was a cluster of highly shared sequence variants. Further analysis, carried out later, found HLA-associated TCR beta chains more clonally expanded than equally common other chains.

The CDR3 length is 16 residues. Germline V CDR1 and CDR2: SGHNT, YENEEA. V shed 3 bases, J shed 2 bases, and the junction held 9 bases outside the gene matches. Participants comprised healthy donors of bone marrow. On this clone: The antigen remains unidentified.

Use of 60 Vbeta and 13 Jbeta primers characterized the PCR. Assay: immunoSEQ multiplex PCR; the TCRdb copy retains only in-frame clones and omits some. The data contain 150,000 to 200,000 clones, around three quarters of them singletons. The sequenced sample was PBMCs. The rearrangement links TRBV11-3 to TRBJ2-7; 8 positions agree with TRBD1. This receptor was taken from a woman aged 40-49 years in good health and CMV-seronegative. The CDR3 here is CASSLFQGATTYEQYF. As DNA, the CDR3 is TGTGCCAGCAGCTTGTTCCAGGGGGCGACAACCTACGAGCAGTACTTC.